Each of the 22 T cell receptor beta chains below was sequenced from the same sample in a study of beta chain features in type 1 diabetes (dated by TCRdb to the late 2010s). The study at large found these results: Type 1 diabetes patients showed a moderate but significant shortening of TCRB CDR3 length in all four CD4+ subsets.

Receptor libraries were prepared by the immunoSEQ multiplex PCR assay. The entire isolated RNA was reverse transcribed using the High Capacity cDNA Reverse Transcription Kit, and thus expressed TCRB transcripts were sequenced. The table comes from immuneACCESS by way of TCRdb, which keeps in-frame sequences with V and J called. Part of the clones is missing from these tables; in studies checked, under half for an unresolved V gene and the rest for unknown reasons. This sample comprises a few hundred thousand clones, roughly 13% of them detected only once. The ten top clones hold about 0.01% of the sample. Their antigen targets remain unknown. Sequenced sample: naive CD4+ T cells from blood. The label giving this sample's cell subset or site can be read as: true naive CD4+ T cells. These receptors were taken from a woman younger than 30 with type 1 diabetes.

This clone showed up just a few times. This chain connects TRBV2 to TRBJ1-2; D is unresolved. V gave up 2 bases and J gave up 7 bases, with 8 bases separating them. CDR1 SNHLY and CDR2 FYNNEI come from the germline V gene. The CDR3 loop spans 12 amino acids. The CDR3 DNA reads as TGTGCCAGCAGTGAAATGGAGGGTGGCTACACCTTC. Encoded protein: CASSEMEGGYTF.

Here the CDR3 reads CASWTSGGRNTGELFF. CDR3 DNA sequence: TGTGCCAGCTGGACTAGCGGGGGGAGAAACACCGGGGAGCTGTTTTTT. The rearrangement uses TRBV19 and TRBJ2-2; 14 bases line up with TRBD2. This CDR3 contains 16 residues. Germline V gene lookup returns CDR1 LNHDA and CDR2 SQIVND (reference sequence). V shed 9 bases, J shed 2 bases, and the junction held 5 bases outside the gene matches.

This clone has only a few counts. The J gene is TRBJ2-7, the V gene TRBV30, with 8 bases matching TRBD2. CDR3 length equals 14 residues. The V and J ends lost 2 bases and 0 bases, in that order; junction bases with no gene match: 3. CDR1 is GTSNPN and CDR2 is SVGIG in the germline V gene (reference sequence). The CDR3 loop reads CAWSSGGSSYEQYF. The CDR3 DNA reads TGTGCCTGGAGTTCGGGGGGGAGCTCCTACGAGCAGTACTTC.

This clone has only a few counts. The V and J genes are TRBV27 and TRBJ1-1, with D perhaps TRBD1 (5 bases). The CDR3 length is 16 residues. Per the germline V gene, CDR1 is MNHEY and CDR2 is SMNVEV (reference sequence). V gave up 2 bases and J gave up 0 bases, with 13 bases separating them. The CDR3 sequence is CASSLSRRQMNTEAFF. CDR3 nucleotide sequence: TGTGCCAGCAGTTTAAGTCGTCGACAGATGAACACTGAAGCTTTCTTT.

In the case of this clone: In the same sample, other DNA sequences code for this CDR3. The genes are TRBV5-1 and TRBJ1-6; possibly TRBD1 for D (5 bases). The germline V gene encodes CDR1 SGHRS and CDR2 YFSETQ. The CDR3 is 15 amino acids. V lost 2 bases, J lost 8 bases, and 14 bases lay in between. The CDR3 is CASSLSGNVDSPLHF. In nucleotides, the CDR3 is TGCGCCAGCAGCTTATCAGGGAATGTTGATTCACCCCTCCACTTT.

This chain connects TRBV30 to TRBJ2-5, with 10 nucleotides matching TRBD1. Germline assignment: CDR1 GTSNPN and CDR2 SVGIG (reference sequence). The CDR3 runs to 13 residues. V lost 8 bases to trimming and J lost 5 bases; unmatched junction nucleotides: 8. This CDR3 reads CALDRGPRETQYF. The CDR3 DNA is TGTGCCCTAGACAGGGGGCCTCGGGAGACCCAGTACTTC.

This clone was detected only a few times. The CDR3, as DNA: TGTGCCAGCAGCGAACAGGTGAGCTCCTACAATGAGCAGTTCTTC. The encoded protein is CASSEQVSSYNEQFF. The chain uses TRBV7-2 and TRBJ2-1, with D possibly being TRBD1 (5 bases). Germline loops: CDR1 SGHTA, CDR2 FQGNSA. Trimming shortened V by 5 bases and J by 0 bases, and 11 bases separated the two germline ends. The CDR3 loop spans 15 amino acids.

The chain recombines TRBV9 with TRBJ2-5; D is possibly TRBD2 (7 bases). V was trimmed by 4 bases and J by 1 base, leaving 17 bases between them. CDR3 length: 16 residues. Germline V CDR1 and CDR2: SGDLS, YYNGEE. This chain's CDR3 is CASSFQRGGVQETQYF. CDR3 nucleotides: TGTGCCAGCAGCTTCCAGAGGGGGGGAGTCCAAGAGACCCAGTACTTC. Combining the CDR3 with reference TRBV9 and TRBJ2-5 gives the whole variable domain DSGVTQTPKHLITATGQRVTLRCSPRSGDLSVYWYQQSLDQGLQFLIQYYNGEERAKGNILERFSAQQFPDLHSELNLSSLELGDSALYFCASSFQRGGVQETQYFGPGTRLLVL.

The chain joins TRBV28 to TRBJ2-5, with TRBD2 matching over 7 bases. The J segment lost 5 bases and the V segment lost 10 bases, leaving 1 base of the junction unmatched. The CDR3 contains 10 residues. Germline CDR1 reads MDHEN; CDR2 reads SYDVKM. CDR3 nucleotides: TGTGCCAACGGGAGGGAGACCCAGTACTTC. It translates to CANGRETQYF.

V and J are TRBV7-9 and TRBJ1-1; 7 nucleotides match TRBD1. The junction had 6 bases not matched to a gene; V was cut back by 6 bases and J by 2 bases. Germline loops: CDR1 SEHNR, CDR2 FQNEAQ (reference sequence). The CDR3 spans 14 residues. CDR3 in DNA: TGTGCCAGCAGTACAGGGACAGCCAACACTGAAGCTTTCTTT. Translating it yields CASSTGTANTEAFF.

This clone turned up a few times. This chain uses TRBV6-5 with TRBJ1-1, with no clear D. Germline CDR1 reads MNHEY; CDR2 reads SVGAGI. The CDR3 is made up of 16 amino acids. V was cut by 0 bases and J by 6 bases, with 17 bases left in between. CDR3 coding DNA: TGTGCCAGCAGTTACTCGAAGATAGGTGGAGACTCTGAAGCTTTCTTT. This gives the protein CASSYSKIGGDSEAFF.

The chain couples TRBV2 to TRBJ2-7, with 7 bases aligning to TRBD1. The germline V gene encodes CDR1 SNHLY and CDR2 FYNNEI. CDR3 length: 12 amino acids. V dropped 8 bases and J dropped 1; count of bases not matched to a gene: 2. The CDR3 sequence: CASVGQSYEQYF. The CDR3 DNA sequence: TGTGCCAGCGTGGGACAGTCCTACGAGCAGTACTTC. The variable domain in full, with the rest retrieved from reference TRBV2 and TRBJ2-7, is EPEVTQTPSHQVTQMGQEVILRCVPISNHLYFYWYRQILGQKVEFLVSFYNNEISEKSEIFDDQFSVERPDGSNFTLKIRSTKLEDSAMYFCASVGQSYEQYFGPGTRLTVT.

The genes are TRBV6-5 and TRBJ2-2; the match to TRBD1 covers 8 bases. The CDR3 totals 16 residues. The germline V gene has CDR1 MNHEY and CDR2 SVGAGI. J was trimmed by 4 bases and V by 0 bases; bases with no gene match: 4. The CDR3 DNA follows: TGTGCCAGCAGTTACTCAGACAGGGGTTTCACCGGGGAGCTGTTTTTT. Amino acid sequence: CASSYSDRGFTGELFF.

The rearrangement joins TRBV5-4 to TRBJ2-7; TRBD2 aligns across 7 bases. The CDR3 sequence is 14 residues long. The germline V gene has CDR1 SGHNT and CDR2 YYREEE (reference sequence). The trim removed 4 bases at V and 6 bases at J, leaving 10 bases unmatched. The CDR3 nucleotides read TGTGCCAGCAGCCACGAGGGAGGGCTTCGCGAGCAGTACTTC. This gives the protein CASSHEGGLREQYF.

Here the CDR3 DNA reads TGTGCCAGCAGCGGATGGACTAGCGGGACCTACGAGCAGTACTTC. It specifies CASSGWTSGTYEQYF. The J gene is TRBJ2-7, the V gene TRBV11-3, with TRBD2 matching over 12 bases. CDR3 size: 15 residues. CDR1 and CDR2 (germline): SGHNT, YENEEA. The ends lost 5 bases at V and 2 bases at J; junction bases unmatched: 4.

J is TRBJ2-5 and V is TRBV9; 11 nucleotides line up with TRBD2. Germline values: CDR1 SGDLS, CDR2 YYNGEE. This CDR3 has 16 residues. The J segment lost 2 bases and the V segment lost 2 bases, leaving 5 bases of the junction unmatched. CDR3 sequence (DNA): TGTGCCAGCAGCGTGGCTAGCGGGAGGACTCAAGAGACCCAGTACTTC. Encoded protein: CASSVASGRTQETQYF.

The rearrangement uses TRBV9 and TRBJ1-1; D remains ambiguous. V was clipped by 2 bases and J by 8 bases, with 16 bases between them. CDR3 length: 14 amino acids. Germline V gene sequence: CDR1 SGDLS, CDR2 YYNGEE. The CDR3 DNA follows: TGTGCCAGCAGCGTGACCGCCACGGCAGGCGAAGCTTTCTTT. It encodes CASSVTATAGEAFF.

The rearrangement joins TRBV4-1 to TRBJ1-5, with 10 bases identical to TRBD1. The CDR3 sequence is 14 residues long. V lost 4 bases and J lost 5; bases outside the gene matches: 2. Germline V gene data show CDR1 as MGHRA and CDR2 as YSYEKL. CDR3 sequence: CASSRDRGYQPQHF. The DNA of the CDR3 is TGCGCCAGCAGCCGGGACAGGGGATATCAGCCCCAGCATTTT.

The rearrangement uses TRBV5-1 and TRBJ2-7; 10 nucleotides line up with TRBD2. The CDR3 runs 17 residues. Germline lookup yields CDR1 SGHRS and CDR2 YFSETQ. The J segment lost 4 bases and the V segment lost 0 bases, leaving 10 bases of the junction unmatched. The CDR3 nucleotides read TGCGCCAGCAGCTTGGCCCGGGCTAGCGGGGGATTTTACGAGCAGTACTTC. Protein product: CASSLARASGGFYEQYF.

The gene calls are TRBV2 and TRBJ2-5; 8 nucleotides match TRBD2. The V segment lost 6 bases and the J segment 4 bases; nucleotides outside the gene matches: 4. The CDR3 is 13 amino acids. CDR1 and CDR2 from the germline V gene are SNHLY and FYNNEI. The CDR3 DNA is TGTGCCAGCAGGCCGACTAGCGCAGAGACCCAGTACTTC. Its protein is CASRPTSAETQYF. The full variable domain, in which reference TRBV2 and TRBJ2-5 provide the parts outside the CDR3, is EPEVTQTPSHQVTQMGQEVILRCVPISNHLYFYWYRQILGQKVEFLVSFYNNEISEKSEIFDDQFSVERPDGSNFTLKIRSTKLEDSAMYFCASRPTSAETQYFGPGTRLLVL.

The rearrangement joins TRBV5-1 to TRBJ2-5; 7 bases map to TRBD2. Germline values: CDR1 SGHRS, CDR2 YFSETQ. The CDR3 has 13 amino acids. The ends lost 5 bases at V and 2 bases at J; junction bases unmatched: 3. The CDR3 loop is CASRVREQETQYF. The CDR3 bases are TGCGCCAGCAGAGTGCGGGAGCAAGAGACCCAGTACTTC.

This clone was seen more than once but under ten times. This chain uses TRBV7-2 with TRBJ2-7, with 7 bases lining up with TRBD2. CDR1 is SGHTA and CDR2 is FQGNSA in the germline V gene. J gave up 5 bases and V 5 bases, and 12 bases lay outside the gene matches. The CDR3 contains 15 residues. CDR3 bases: TGTGCCAGCAGCCCGCGTGGGAGGGGTAGAGACGAGCAGTACTTC. Encoded protein: CASSPRGRGRDEQYF.